Below are 27 T cell receptor beta chains sequenced from a single sample in a study of T cells in Graves' hyperthyroidism and ophthalmopathy. Researchers amplified the TCR beta CDR3 regions from RNA transcripts. An initial round of RT-PCR targeting the TCR CDR3 relied on the HTBI primer set. TCRdb reanalysed the multiplex PCR reads using MiXCR and keeps one entry per CDR3 protein. The sample has approximately 150,000 distinct CDR3 sequences; over 7.5% are singletons. Sample: blood. These receptors all come from a woman aged 18-29 years with Graves' hyperthyroidism that later progressed to Graves' ophthalmopathy.

V gene TRBV7-9 combines with J gene TRBJ1-1; D gene ambiguous. The CDR3 is 12 residues long. Germline V gene sequence: CDR1 SEHNR, CDR2 FQNEAQ (reference sequence). The V gene lost 3 bases and the J gene lost 3 bases, with 5 bases spanning the gap. CDR3 bases: TGTGCCAGCAGCTTGTTTGACACTGAAGCTTTCTTT. This gives the protein CASSLFDTEAFF.

This clonotype has ten or more counts. V gene TRBV20-1 combines with J gene TRBJ1-1, with a tentative D call TRBD1 (6 bases). CDR3 length: 12 amino acids. Between the trimmed V and J ends, which lost 4 bases and 11 bases, there was a span of 17 bases. Germline V gene lookup returns CDR1 DFQATT and CDR2 SNEGSKA (reference sequence). The CDR3 protein is CSAKGQWDGAFF. The CDR3 region has the DNA TGCAGTGCTAAAGGACAGTGGGATGGGGCTTTCTTT.

This clonotype was counted ten times or more. The chain combines TRBV30 with TRBJ2-5, with D hard to call. CDR1 is GTSNPN, CDR2 SVGIG, per germline (reference sequence). The CDR3 extends over 17 amino acids. V was trimmed by 0 bases and J by 5 bases, leaving 22 bases between them. CDR3 amino acids: CAWSVPLPSSMRETQYF. The DNA for the CDR3 is TGTGCCTGGAGTGTACCTCTCCCCAGCAGCATGCGGGAGACCCAGTACTTC.

This clonotype was counted a few times. The J gene is TRBJ2-3, the V gene TRBV4-2; D possibly matches TRBD1 or TRBD2 (5 bases each). The CDR3 runs 18 residues. CDR1 LGHNA and CDR2 YNFKEQ come from the germline V gene. Deletions cut 0 bases from V and 6 bases from J, with 22 bases between. The CDR3 nucleotides are TGTGCCAGCAGCCAAGAAGGCCGCGAGTCCACCTGGGGGGATACGCAGTATTTT. Translating it yields CASSQEGRESTWGDTQYF.

This clonotype was seen a few times. The chain links TRBV4-2 to TRBJ2-3; 7 bases map to TRBD2. The length of the CDR3 is 19 residues. The J segment lost 0 bases and the V segment lost 0 bases, leaving 12 bases of the junction unmatched. Germline CDR1 is LGHNA and CDR2 is YNFKEQ. As DNA, the CDR3 is TGTGCCAGCAGCCAAGATCTCACACGGGCTAGCGGTAGCACAGATACGCAGTATTTT. Protein product: CASSQDLTRASGSTDTQYF.

The V and J genes are TRBV20-1 and TRBJ2-7; D not resolved. The germline CDR1 and CDR2 sequences are DFQATT and SNEGSKA (reference sequence). The CDR3 loop spans 13 amino acids. Trimming left V 5 bases short and J 4 bases short, with 15 bases between. Here the CDR3 DNA reads TGCAGTGCTTTAGTAAGGGTGGGGTACGAGCAGTACTTC. Amino acids: CSALVRVGYEQYF.

This clonotype was recorded at least ten times. The chain uses TRBV30 and TRBJ1-6; possible D gene TRBD1, 5 bases. CDR3 length: 15 amino acids. V lost 4 bases and J lost 6, with 16 bases in between. The germline gives CDR1 GTSNPN, CDR2 SVGIG (reference sequence). The CDR3 DNA sequence: TGTGCCTGGACCGGAGGAAGGGGAGGTAATTCACCCCTCCACTTT. Translated: CAWTGGRGGNSPLHF.

About this clonotype: A much larger clone lies a single base off, so this may be a read error. This chain joins TRBV3-1 and TRBJ1-2, with TRBD1 identical over 9 bases. This CDR3 is 14 amino acids long. Germline V lookup: CDR1 LGHDT, CDR2 YNNKEL (reference sequence). V gave up 4 bases and J gave up 9 bases; unmatched junction bases: 9. The CDR3 bases are TGTGCCAGCAGCCCACAACAGGGGGCTTTTAGCTACACCTTC. This codes for CASSPQQGAFSYTF.

A word on this clonotype: This may be a read error: a much more frequent sequence differs by one nucleotide. The V and J genes are TRBV10-3 and TRBJ2-1; D unclear. The CDR3 contains 15 residues. The germline gives CDR1 ENHRY, CDR2 SYGVKD. The chain's CDR3 is CAISESQVLTNGQFF. Here the CDR3 DNA reads TGTGCCATCAGTGAGTCTCAGGTCCTTACCAATGGGCAGTTCTTC.

This clonotype has at least ten counts. The chain recombines TRBV2 with TRBJ2-7; weak D call: TRBD1 (5 bases). V was pared by 4 bases and J by 2 bases, with 12 bases between. CDR1 is SNHLY, CDR2 FYNNEI, per germline. This CDR3 contains 14 residues. DNA of the CDR3: TGTGCCAGCAGTGGGGTCAGGGTTACCTACGAGCAGTACTTC. Amino acid sequence: CASSGVRVTYEQYF.

CDR3 in DNA: TGCAGCGTTGCGCAGGGGGGCGCGGGGGAGACCCAGTACTTC. Translation: CSVAQGGAGETQYF. This chain uses TRBV29-1 with TRBJ2-5, with D tentatively TRBD1 (7 bases). The CDR3 consists of 14 residues. CDR1 SQVTM and CDR2 ANQGSEA come from the germline V gene. Trimming removed 4 bases from V and 5 bases from J, with 17 bases in between.

This clonotype was seen only a few times. This chain connects TRBV11-2 to TRBJ1-3; 8 bases are shared with TRBD1. The length of the CDR3 is 15 residues. Germline-derived CDR1 and CDR2 are SGHAT and FQNNGV. Losses at the gene ends were 4 bases for V and 2 bases for J; bases not matched to a gene: 4. The CDR3 sequence: CASSSRTGTGNTIYF. CDR3 sequence (DNA): TGTGCCAGCAGCTCCCGGACAGGGACTGGAAACACCATATATTTT.

The chain couples TRBV19 to TRBJ2-7, with D possibly TRBD1 on 6 matching bases. Trimming took off 3 bases at V and 2 bases at J, with 11 bases between the two ends. The CDR3 runs 14 residues. Germline V gene sequence: CDR1 LNHDA, CDR2 SQIVND (reference sequence). CDR3 in amino acids: CASSIGRGAYEQYF. The DNA of the CDR3 is TGTGCCAGTAGTATTGGCAGGGGAGCCTACGAGCAGTACTTC.

This clonotype turned up a few times. The chain uses TRBV7-9 and TRBJ2-2, with TRBD2 matching 13 bases. The CDR3 has 15 residues. V trimming: 3 bases; J trimming: 7 bases; junction bases outside the gene matches: 2. The germline gives CDR1 SEHNR, CDR2 FQNEAQ (reference sequence). This CDR3 is CASSFRTSGGGELFF. The CDR3 coding sequence is TGTGCCAGCAGCTTCAGGACTAGCGGGGGCGGGGAGCTGTTTTTT. The whole variable domain, remainder taken from reference TRBV7-9 and TRBJ2-2, is DTGVSQNPRHKITKRGQNVTFRCDPISEHNRLYWYRQTLGQGPEFLTYFQNEAQLEKSRLLSDRFSAERPKGSFSTLEIQRTEQGDSAMYLCASSFRTSGGGELFFGEGSRLTVL.

About this clonotype: A much larger clone is a single base away; this may be a read error. V and J are TRBV7-3 and TRBJ2-3; 8 bases agree with TRBD2. This CDR3 has 15 amino acids. Germline V gives CDR1 SGHTA, CDR2 FQGTGA. Trimming cost V 3 bases and J 5 bases; bases outside gene matches: 7. CDR3 sequence reads: CASSFGGGAEDTQYF. The CDR3 DNA follows: TGTGCCAGCAGCTTCGGGGGGGGGGCCGAAGATACGCAGTATTTT.

This clonotype was picked up many times. The chain couples TRBV20-1 to TRBJ2-5, with 9 bases matching TRBD2. There are 15 residues in the CDR3. Germline V CDR1 and CDR2: DFQATT, SNEGSKA (reference sequence). Losses at the gene ends were 6 bases for V and 5 bases for J; bases not matched to a gene: 13. The CDR3: CSANDPGLAGETQYF. In DNA, the CDR3 is TGCAGTGCGAACGATCCGGGACTAGCTGGGGAGACCCAGTACTTC.

This clonotype has just a few counts. The chain has TRBV6-6 and TRBJ1-5; tentatively, D is TRBD1 (5 bases). Trimming cost V 0 bases and J 5 bases, with 20 bases left between them. The CDR3 has 18 residues. In germline, CDR1 is MNHNY, CDR2 SVGAGI (reference sequence). The CDR3 bases are TGTGCCAGCAGTTACTCTGAGGGGCCCCCCCCCGGCGATCAGCCCCAGCATTTT. Translation: CASSYSEGPPPGDQPQHF.

The table lists this clonotype with many counts. This chain uses TRBV11-1 with TRBJ2-1; D unclear. Germline V gene lookup returns CDR1 SGHAT and CDR2 FQDESV (reference sequence). Trimming removed 3 bases from V and 2 bases from J, with 5 bases in between. The CDR3 length is 13 residues. CDR3 residues: CASSFRPYNEQFF. The CDR3 region has the DNA TGTGCCAGCAGCTTTAGGCCCTACAATGAGCAGTTCTTC. Filled out from reference TRBV11-1 and TRBJ2-1, the complete variable domain reads EAEVAQSPRYKITEKSQAVAFWCDPISGHATLYWYRQILGQGPELLVQFQDESVVDDSQLPKDRFSAERLKGVDSTLKIQPAELGDSAMYLCASSFRPYNEQFFGPGTRLTVL.

In regard to this clonotype: This may come from a read error, since a much larger clone is one base off. The rearrangement joins TRBV6-1 to TRBJ2-1; TRBD1 agrees at 8 bases. CDR1 and CDR2 (germline): MNHNS, SASEGT. The CDR3 length is 13 residues. CDR3 nucleotide sequence: TGTGCCGGCAGTGGACAGGGTTTGAATGAGCAGTTCTTC. This codes for CAGSGQGLNEQFF.

As to this clonotype: A much larger clonotype is one base distant, so this may be a read error. This sequence joins TRBV7-2 and TRBJ1-6, with 8 bases aligning to TRBD1. This CDR3 comprises 17 residues. CDR1 is SGHTA, CDR2 FQGNSA, per germline. The CDR3: CASSLVGPGQVTSPLRF. The CDR3 bases are TGTGCCAGCAGCTTAGTCGGACCGGGACAGGTGACTTCACCCCTCCGCTTT.

This clonotype was recorded at least ten times. The chain uses TRBV27 and TRBJ2-2; 8 bases agree with TRBD2. J was trimmed by 5 bases and V by 5 bases; bases with no gene match: 10. CDR1 and CDR2 from the germline V gene are MNHEY and SMNVEV (reference sequence). The CDR3 loop spans 16 amino acids. CDR3 protein: CASSTIAGWGTGELFF. CDR3 bases: TGTGCCAGCAGTACGATAGCGGGATGGGGGACCGGGGAGCTGTTTTTT.

This clonotype was picked up many times. This rearrangement joins TRBV29-1 to TRBJ1-3; 8 nucleotides agree with TRBD1. After removal of 7 bases from V and 2 bases from J, the junction contained 7 bases not matched to a gene. CDR3 size: 14 residues. Germline CDR1 SQVTM, CDR2 ANQGSEA. The CDR3 DNA sequence: TGCAGCGCCTACGGGACAGGAACTGGAAACACCATATATTTT. Amino acid sequence: CSAYGTGTGNTIYF.

This clonotype was counted ten times or more. V usage is TRBV4-2 and J usage is TRBJ1-3; D is perhaps TRBD1 (5 bases). The CDR3 extends over 15 amino acids. Germline V gene sequence: CDR1 LGHNA, CDR2 YNFKEQ. Trimming pared 0 bases from V and 2 bases from J, leaving 8 bases between. In DNA form, the CDR3 reads TGTGCCAGCAGCCAAGATCGGGGGACTGGAAACACCATATATTTT. Its protein product is CASSQDRGTGNTIYF.

The CDR3 coding sequence is TGCAGTGCTAGAGGGGACAGATACAATGAGCAGTTCTTC. Translation: CSARGDRYNEQFF. The chain employs TRBV20-1 and TRBJ2-1; 7 bases are shared with TRBD1. This CDR3 region has 13 residues. J was trimmed by 4 bases and V by 1 base; bases with no gene match: 1. Germline V gene lookup returns CDR1 DFQATT and CDR2 SNEGSKA (reference sequence).

This clonotype was found many times. The V and J genes are TRBV10-1 and TRBJ2-7; 9 positions match TRBD1. V dropped 2 bases and J dropped 2; count of bases not matched to a gene: 4. This CDR3 is 15 amino acids long. Germline CDR1 is WNHNN and CDR2 is SYGVQD (reference sequence). As DNA, the CDR3 is TGCGCCAGCAGTGAGAGCGGGACAGGGACCTACGAGCAGTACTTC. It codes for CASSESGTGTYEQYF.

Many counts were recorded for this clonotype. This rearrangement joins TRBV7-9 to TRBJ2-7, with 11 bases aligning to TRBD2. The CDR3 runs to 16 residues. The germline CDR1 and CDR2 sequences are SEHNR and FQNEAQ (reference sequence). V lost 4 bases and J lost 0; bases outside the gene matches: 5. The CDR3 DNA is TGTGCCAGCAGCTCCGGACTAGCGGGCGGCTCCTACGAGCAGTACTTC. It specifies CASSSGLAGGSYEQYF.

There are many counts of this clonotype. The V call is TRBV28, the J call TRBJ1-4; D gene unclear. The CDR3 length is 11 residues. CDR1 and CDR2 (germline): MDHEN, SYDVKM. V lost 1 base and J lost 7, with 1 base in between. The CDR3 DNA reads as TGTGCCAGCAGTTTATTTGAAAAACTGTTTTTT. Translated: CASSLFEKLFF.